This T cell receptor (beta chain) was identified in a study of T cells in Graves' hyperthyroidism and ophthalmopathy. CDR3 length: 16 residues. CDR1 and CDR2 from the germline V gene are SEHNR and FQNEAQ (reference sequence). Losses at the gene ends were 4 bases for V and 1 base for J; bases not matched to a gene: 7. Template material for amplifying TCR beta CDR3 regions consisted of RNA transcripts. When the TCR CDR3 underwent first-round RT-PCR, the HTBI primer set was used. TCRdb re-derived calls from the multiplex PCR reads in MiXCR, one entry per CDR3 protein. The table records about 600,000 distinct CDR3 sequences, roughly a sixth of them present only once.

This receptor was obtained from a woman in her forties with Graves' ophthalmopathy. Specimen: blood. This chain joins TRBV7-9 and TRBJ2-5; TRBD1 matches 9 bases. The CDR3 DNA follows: TGTGCCAGCAGCTCCGACCCGGGACAGGGCCAAGAGACCCAGTACTTC. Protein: CASSSDPGQGQETQYF.